This T cell receptor beta chain was sequenced in a study of cytomegalovirus exposure and HLA in healthy donors. This CDR3 has 16 residues. Trimming removed 3 bases from V and 7 bases from J; junction bases left unmatched: 12. Germline V gives CDR1 SGHDN, CDR2 FVKESK. Concerning this clone: Its specificity is unknown.

60 Vbeta and 13 Jbeta primers were used in PCR. Repertoires were generated with immunoSEQ multiplex PCR, while TCRdb's copy carries only in-frame clones and drops some. The data show 150,000 to 200,000 clones, with about 71% seen just once and approximately 2.5% held by the top ten. Study-wide findings and caveats: TCR beta V- and J-gene trimming was later associated with a missense DCLRE1C variant.

The clonotype was recovered from a woman aged 30 to 39 in good health and CMV-seronegative. The gene calls are TRBV14 and TRBJ2-3, with TRBD2 identical over 8 bases. The sample comprised PBMCs. The CDR3 is CASSQKPGTSLNTQYF. In DNA, the CDR3 is TGTGCCAGCAGCCAGAAGCCCGGGACTAGTCTGAATACGCAGTATTTT.